Below are 21 T cell receptor beta chains sequenced from a single sample in a study of cytomegalovirus exposure and HLA in healthy donors. Repertoires were generated with immunoSEQ multiplex PCR, while TCRdb's copy carries only in-frame clones and drops some. The sample contains roughly 100,000 clones, more than 85% of which appear only once. The source material was PBMCs. These receptors all come from a woman under 30 in good health and CMV-seropositive.

This clone was picked up one time. The chain recombines TRBV28 with TRBJ1-5, with D possibly being TRBD1 (5 bases). The CDR3 runs 14 residues. Trimming left V 2 bases short and J 5 bases short, with 10 bases between. CDR1 is MDHEN and CDR2 is SYDVKM in the germline V gene. The CDR3 DNA follows: TGTGCCAGCAGTTTACAGGGAGGGTATCAGCCCCAGCATTTT. It is translated as CASSLQGGYQPQHF.

This rearrangement joins TRBV4-1 to TRBJ1-2, with D maybe TRBD1 (6 bases). CDR3 length: 14 residues. The V and J ends lost 5 bases and 8 bases respectively, with 18 bases between them. Germline lookup yields CDR1 MGHRA and CDR2 YSYEKL. The CDR3 DNA is TGCGCCAGCAGCTCGACCGCGGGGGCGAAGGGCTACACCTTC. It yields the protein CASSSTAGAKGYTF.

This clone was recorded a few times. The chain links TRBV25-1 to TRBJ2-2; the match to TRBD1 covers 9 bases. Germline CDR1 is MGHDK and CDR2 is SYGVNS. With 3 bases clipped from V and 6 bases from J, the junction kept 8 bases outside the gene matches. This CDR3 is 16 amino acids long. CDR3 in DNA: TGTGCCAGCAGTGAGACGACAGGGGGTGAGGCCGGGGAGCTGTTTTTT. Protein sequence: CASSETTGGEAGELFF. Variable domain in full (rest from reference TRBV25-1 and TRBJ2-2): EADIYQTPRYLVIGTGKKITLECSQTMGHDKMYWYQQDPGMELHLIHYSYGVNSTEKGDLSSESTVSRIRTEHFPLTLESARPSHTSQYLCASSETTGGEAGELFFGEGSRLTVL.

V usage is TRBV28 and J usage is TRBJ1-2, with 8 bases identical to TRBD1. CDR3 length equals 13 residues. The germline V gene encodes CDR1 MDHEN and CDR2 SYDVKM. J gave up 7 bases and V 8 bases, and 9 bases lay outside the gene matches. The CDR3 is CASAPGQAGGYTF. CDR3 in DNA: TGTGCCAGCGCGCCGGGACAGGCTGGTGGCTACACCTTC.

The genes are TRBV12-5 and TRBJ2-3; D is unresolved. Germline CDR1 is LGHNT and CDR2 is FRNRAP. The V end was cut by 5 bases, the J end by 1 base, with 10 bases between. This CDR3 spans 14 amino acids. The CDR3 nucleotides are TGTGCTAGTGGTGCCCAGGTGGGCACAGATACGCAGTATTTT. This translates into CASGAQVGTDTQYF. The variable domain in full, with the rest retrieved from reference TRBV12-5 and TRBJ2-3, is DARVTQTPRHKVTEMGQEVTMRCQPILGHNTVFWYRQTMMQGLELLAYFRNRAPLDDSGMPKDRFSAEMPDATLATLKIQPSEPRDSAVYFCASGAQVGTDTQYFGPGTRLTVL.

This chain uses TRBV29-1 with TRBJ2-3; 8 nucleotides agree with TRBD2. In germline, CDR1 is SQVTM, CDR2 ANQGSEA. The length of the CDR3 is 12 residues. The V gene end was trimmed by 7 bases and the J gene end by 11 bases; junction bases not matched to a gene: 11. The CDR3 DNA is TGCAGCGGTACCAAGCCGGGACTAGAGCAGTATTTT. Amino acid sequence: CSGTKPGLEQYF.

The V call is TRBV19, the J call TRBJ2-2; 8 bases are shared with TRBD1. Per the germline V gene, CDR1 is LNHDA and CDR2 is SQIVND (reference sequence). The CDR3 consists of 15 residues. The junction had 6 bases not matched to a gene; V was cut back by 7 bases and J by 2 bases. The CDR3 DNA sequence: TGTGCCAGTAATCCAGGACAGGGAAACACCGGGGAGCTGTTTTTT. Amino acids: CASNPGQGNTGELFF.

CDR3 protein: CASSLGDLSYEQYF. CDR3 bases: TGTGCCAGCAGCTTGGGTGACTTATCCTACGAGCAGTACTTC. The chain links TRBV5-6 to TRBJ2-7, with D unresolved. The CDR3 runs to 14 residues. The germline V gene has CDR1 SGHDT and CDR2 YYEEEE. V was pared by 0 bases and J by 1 base, with 8 bases between.

V usage is TRBV7-9 and J usage is TRBJ2-1, with 10 nucleotides matching TRBD2. V lost 2 bases, J lost 1 base, and 11 bases stayed unmatched. This CDR3 has 19 residues. Germline V gives CDR1 SEHNR, CDR2 FQNEAQ (reference sequence). The CDR3, as DNA: TGTGCCAGCAGCTTAAGTCCGCTAGCGGGAGCCGCGTCCTACAATGAGCAGTTCTTC. Encoded protein: CASSLSPLAGAASYNEQFF.

The chain combines TRBV28 with TRBJ2-1, with D tentatively TRBD1 (5 bases). The germline V gene encodes CDR1 MDHEN and CDR2 SYDVKM. Trimming pared 3 bases from V and 7 bases from J, leaving 13 bases between. The CDR3 is 14 amino acids. The CDR3 bases are TGTGCCAGCAGTTTTCCCCACGCAGGGAATGAGCAGTTCTTC. It yields the protein CASSFPHAGNEQFF.

J is TRBJ1-5 and V is TRBV30, with D perhaps matching TRBD1 (5 bases). This CDR3 spans 14 amino acids. Between the trimmed V and J ends, which lost 1 base and 0 bases, there was a span of 7 bases. From germline, CDR1 is GTSNPN and CDR2 SVGIG (reference sequence). CDR3 residues: CAWSGQYSNQPQHF. CDR3 in DNA: TGTGCCTGGAGTGGACAGTATAGCAATCAGCCCCAGCATTTT.

This chain uses TRBV28 with TRBJ2-7, with TRBD1 matching 10 bases. The J segment lost 4 bases and the V segment lost 5 bases, leaving 11 bases of the junction unmatched. The CDR3 has 16 residues. Germline V gene sequence: CDR1 MDHEN, CDR2 SYDVKM. The chain's CDR3 is CASSPVTGGKLYEQYF. The CDR3 region has the DNA TGTGCCAGCAGTCCGGTGACAGGGGGCAAGCTTTACGAGCAGTACTTC. Full variable domain (remainder filled in from reference TRBV28 and TRBJ2-7): DVKVTQSSRYLVKRTGEKVFLECVQDMDHENMFWYRQDPGLGLRLIYFSYDVKMKEKGDIPEGYSVSREKKERFSLILESASTNQTSMYLCASSPVTGGKLYEQYFGPGTRLTVT.

The chain has TRBV5-1 and TRBJ2-2, with 12 bases identical to TRBD2. The CDR3 extends over 19 amino acids. Germline V gene sequence: CDR1 SGHRS, CDR2 YFSETQ. The V gene end was trimmed by 0 bases and the J gene end by 1 base; junction bases not matched to a gene: 7. The CDR3 nucleotides are TGCGCCAGCAGCTTGGGTCCTAGCGGGAGGGCCGGGAACACCGGGGAGCTGTTTTTT. The encoded protein is CASSLGPSGRAGNTGELFF.

This clone was seen a handful of times. CDR3 nucleotide sequence: TGTGCCAGCAGCCCTCGGACGGAGGGCTACGAGCAGTACTTC. Its protein is CASSPRTEGYEQYF. V and J are TRBV11-3 and TRBJ2-7; D perhaps matches TRBD2 (6 bases). Trimming cost V 5 bases and J 3 bases, with 14 bases left between them. The germline V gene has CDR1 SGHNT and CDR2 YENEEA. The CDR3 totals 14 residues.

The rearrangement uses TRBV5-4 and TRBJ1-4; TRBD1 matches at 8 bases. Germline V gene data show CDR1 as SGHNT and CDR2 as YYREEE (reference sequence). V lost 5 bases to trimming and J lost 2 bases; unmatched junction nucleotides: 2. This CDR3 is built from 14 residues. CDR3 nucleotides: TGTGCCAGCAGTCGACAGGGGACTAATGAAAAACTGTTTTTT. Its translation is CASSRQGTNEKLFF.

The genes are TRBV7-8 and TRBJ2-1; 13 bases fit TRBD2. The CDR3 is 18 residues long. Trimming cost V 5 bases and J 3 bases; bases outside gene matches: 10. Germline V lookup: CDR1 SGHVS, CDR2 FQNEAQ. CDR3 in amino acids: CASSPRGLAGENYNEQFF. CDR3 DNA: TGTGCCAGCAGCCCCCGCGGACTAGCGGGAGAGAACTACAATGAGCAGTTCTTC.

This clone has just one count. CDR3 sequence reads: CASSFGEVNTEAFF. The CDR3, as DNA: TGCGCCAGCAGCTTCGGGGAGGTGAACACTGAAGCTTTCTTT. The V gene is TRBV5-1, the J gene TRBJ1-1, with D unresolved. The germline gives CDR1 SGHRS, CDR2 YFSETQ. V was trimmed by 2 bases and J by 0 bases, leaving 8 bases between them. The CDR3 spans 14 residues.

The genes are TRBV11-2 and TRBJ2-7, with 8 bases matching TRBD1. This CDR3 is built from 16 residues. Germline values: CDR1 SGHAT, CDR2 FQNNGV. With 8 bases clipped from V and 1 base from J, the junction kept 13 bases outside the gene matches. The CDR3 here is CASGGQGIFGSYEQYF. The CDR3 DNA is TGTGCCAGCGGTGGACAGGGCATCTTCGGGTCCTACGAGCAGTACTTC. Drawing the rest from reference TRBV11-2 and TRBJ2-7, the complete variable domain is EAGVAQSPRYKIIEKRQSVAFWCNPISGHATLYWYQQILGQGPKLLIQFQNNGVVDDSQLPKDRFSAERLKGVDSTLKIQPAKLEDSAVYLCASGGQGIFGSYEQYFGPGTRLTVT.

V is TRBV9 and J is TRBJ2-1; 12 nucleotides agree with TRBD2. Germline lookup yields CDR1 SGDLS and CDR2 YYNGEE. The CDR3 spans 15 residues. V lost 0 bases and J lost 7; bases outside the gene matches: 2. The CDR3 loop reads CASSVEGLAGNEQFF. As DNA, the CDR3 is TGTGCCAGCAGCGTAGAAGGACTAGCGGGAAATGAGCAGTTCTTC. Full variable domain (remainder filled in from reference TRBV9 and TRBJ2-1): DSGVTQTPKHLITATGQRVTLRCSPRSGDLSVYWYQQSLDQGLQFLIQYYNGEERAKGNILERFSAQQFPDLHSELNLSSLELGDSALYFCASSVEGLAGNEQFFGPGTRLTVL.

J is TRBJ2-7 and V is TRBV10-2; 7 bases align to TRBD2. CDR1 is WSHSY, CDR2 SAAADI, per germline. The V and J ends lost 0 bases and 6 bases, in that order; junction bases with no gene match: 14. The CDR3 has 17 residues. The CDR3 sequence: CASSESELAGSGSEQYF. DNA for the CDR3: TGCGCCAGCAGTGAGTCGGAGTTAGCGGGCTCGGGATCCGAGCAGTACTTC.

The rearrangement links TRBV6-5 to TRBJ1-1, with D possibly being TRBD1 (5 bases). The CDR3 contains 13 residues. The V and J ends lost 6 bases and 0 bases respectively, with 8 bases between them. Germline assignment: CDR1 MNHEY and CDR2 SVGAGI. In nucleotides, the CDR3 is TGTGCCAGCAGAAAGACAGTGAACACTGAAGCTTTCTTT. This translates into CASRKTVNTEAFF.